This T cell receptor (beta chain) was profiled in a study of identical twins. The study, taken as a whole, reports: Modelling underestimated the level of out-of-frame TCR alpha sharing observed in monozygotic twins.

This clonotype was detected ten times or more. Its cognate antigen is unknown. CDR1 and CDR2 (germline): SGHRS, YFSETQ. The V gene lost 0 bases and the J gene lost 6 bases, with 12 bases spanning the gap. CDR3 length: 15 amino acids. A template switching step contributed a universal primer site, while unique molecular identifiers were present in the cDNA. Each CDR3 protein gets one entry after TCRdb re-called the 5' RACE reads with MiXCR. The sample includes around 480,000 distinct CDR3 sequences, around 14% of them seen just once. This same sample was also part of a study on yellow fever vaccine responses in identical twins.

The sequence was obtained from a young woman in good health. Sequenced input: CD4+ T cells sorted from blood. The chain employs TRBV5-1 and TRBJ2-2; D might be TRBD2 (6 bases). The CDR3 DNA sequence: TGCGCCAGCAGCTTGGTAACGGGAGAAGCCGGGGAGCTGTTTTTT. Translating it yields CASSLVTGEAGELFF.